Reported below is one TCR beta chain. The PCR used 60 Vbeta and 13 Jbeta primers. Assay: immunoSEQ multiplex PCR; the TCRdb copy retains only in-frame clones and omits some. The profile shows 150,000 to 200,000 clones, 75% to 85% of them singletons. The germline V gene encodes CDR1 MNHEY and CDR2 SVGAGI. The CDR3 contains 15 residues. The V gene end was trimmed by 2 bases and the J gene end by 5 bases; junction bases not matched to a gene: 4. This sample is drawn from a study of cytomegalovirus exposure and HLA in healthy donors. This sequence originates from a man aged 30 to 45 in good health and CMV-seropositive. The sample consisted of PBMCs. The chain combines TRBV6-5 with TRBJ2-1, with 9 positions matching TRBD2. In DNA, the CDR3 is TGTGCCAGCAGTTACAGCGGGGGGTCCAACAATGAGCAGTTCTTC. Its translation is CASSYSGGSNNEQFF.